The clone carrying this T cell receptor beta chain came up many times. Its antigen is as yet unknown. Between the trimmed V and J ends, which lost 7 bases and 5 bases, there was a span of 20 bases. Germline values: CDR1 SNHLY, CDR2 FYNNEI. The CDR3 extends over 16 amino acids. The data were taken from a study of T cells in Graves' hyperthyroidism and ophthalmopathy. Study-wide points: For ophthalmopathy, model prediction preceded onset by a median 6.5 months. In blood, most of the thyroid clonotypes expanded above 0.001 were also present.

Thyroid ultrasound, orbital computed tomography, clinical symptoms, and serum thyroxine and TRAb underpinned diagnoses. From RNA transcripts, TCR beta CDR3 regions were amplified. Using the HTBI primer set, a first-round RT-PCR was run on the TCR CDR3. TCRdb re-called the multiplex PCR reads with MiXCR, one entry per CDR3 protein. The repertoire consists of 660,000 or so distinct CDR3 sequences, with just under 45% occurring once and the leading ten covering more than 7%. Sample: peripheral blood or thyroid tissue (not recorded which). The chain uses TRBV2 and TRBJ1-4; D is unresolved. This clonotype was sampled from an adult man with Graves' disease, either hyperthyroidism or ophthalmopathy (not recorded which). CDR3 residues: CASTLGQMGGNEKLFF. The CDR3 DNA reads as TGTGCCAGCACACTCGGCCAAATGGGCGGAAATGAAAAACTGTTTTTT. The variable domain in full, completed from reference TRBV2 and TRBJ1-4, reads EPEVTQTPSHQVTQMGQEVILRCVPISNHLYFYWYRQILGQKVEFLVSFYNNEISEKSEIFDDQFSVERPDGSNFTLKIRSTKLEDSAMYFCASTLGQMGGNEKLFFGSGTQLSVL.